The 17 T cell receptor beta chains below were found in one sample sequenced in a study of T cell responses to AZD1222 COVID-19 vaccine. Clones were sequenced by immunoSEQ multiplex PCR, and TCRdb holds only the in-frame ones, with some missing. The repertoire holds approximately 150,000 clones, with 85% to 95% as singletons. This specimen consisted of peripheral blood, obtained on day 0 of AZD1222 vaccination. The receptors here all came from an adult in good health.

The CDR3 loop reads CASRTLGANTEAFF. The DNA of the CDR3 is TGTGCCAGCAGGACGCTCGGGGCGAACACTGAAGCTTTCTTT. The chain has TRBV27 and TRBJ1-1; D possibly corresponds to TRBD1 (5 bases). V lost 6 bases and J lost 1, with 12 bases in between. The germline gives CDR1 MNHEY, CDR2 SMNVEV (reference sequence). CDR3 length equals 14 residues.

For the CDR3, the DNA is TGTGCCAGCAGCTTAGCAGGGGCGGGGAGCACAGATACGCAGTATTTT. Amino acid sequence: CASSLAGAGSTDTQYF. The chain links TRBV7-2 to TRBJ2-3; possible D gene TRBD2, 6 bases. V shed 0 bases and J shed 0 bases, with 10 bases lying between them. Germline V lookup: CDR1 SGHTA, CDR2 FQGNSA. The length of the CDR3 is 16 residues.

The V gene is TRBV19, the J gene TRBJ2-7; D possibly matches TRBD1 or TRBD2 (6 bases each). Germline CDR1 reads LNHDA; CDR2 reads SQIVND (reference sequence). The CDR3 length is 18 residues. V lost 9 bases to trimming and J lost 0 bases, with 27 bases between them. CDR3 coding DNA: TGTGCCAGGGCCAATCCGGGGGCTTACCCGAACAGCTCCTACGAGCAGTACTTC. Encoded protein: CARANPGAYPNSSYEQYF.

The V gene is TRBV19, the J gene TRBJ2-2; D might be TRBD1 or TRBD2, each matching 5 bases. This CDR3 is 14 amino acids long. The V gene lost 10 bases and the J gene lost 3 bases, with 15 bases spanning the gap. In germline, CDR1 is LNHDA, CDR2 SQIVND (reference sequence). The CDR3 sequence: CATQGTLYTGELFF. CDR3 coding DNA: TGTGCCACACAAGGGACCTTGTACACCGGGGAGCTGTTTTTT.

The chain couples TRBV30 to TRBJ2-2, with 8 bases matching TRBD2. J was trimmed by 7 bases and V by 5 bases; bases with no gene match: 6. CDR3 length: 13 amino acids. Germline lookup yields CDR1 GTSNPN and CDR2 SVGIG (reference sequence). DNA for the CDR3: TGTGCCTGGGGAGCGGGAGCCGGCGGGGAGCTGTTTTTT. Amino acids: CAWGAGAGGELFF. Full variable domain (remainder filled in from reference TRBV30 and TRBJ2-2): SQTIHQWPATLVQPVGSPLSLECTVEGTSNPNLYWYRQAAGRGLQLLFYSVGIGQISSEVPQNLSASRPQDRQFILSSKKLLLSDSGFYLCAWGAGAGGELFFGEGSRLTVL.

The V and J genes are TRBV7-6 and TRBJ1-4; 8 nucleotides line up with TRBD1. The CDR3 has 16 amino acids. The V and J ends lost 0 bases and 6 bases, in that order; junction bases with no gene match: 6. Germline CDR1 is SGHVS and CDR2 is FNYEAQ. The CDR3 DNA reads TGTGCCAGCAGCTTAGCAGTCCAGGGGGCTTATGAAAAACTGTTTTTT. It is translated as CASSLAVQGAYEKLFF.

J is TRBJ2-7 and V is TRBV30; D is unresolved. The V end lost 3 bases, the J end lost 2 bases, and 5 bases lay between the germline ends. Germline loops: CDR1 GTSNPN, CDR2 SVGIG (reference sequence). This CDR3 has 11 amino acids. The CDR3 coding sequence is TGTGCCTGGAGGGAAACCTACGAGCAGTACTTC. This codes for CAWRETYEQYF. The whole variable domain, remainder taken from reference TRBV30 and TRBJ2-7, is SQTIHQWPATLVQPVGSPLSLECTVEGTSNPNLYWYRQAAGRGLQLLFYSVGIGQISSEVPQNLSASRPQDRQFILSSKKLLLSDSGFYLCAWRETYEQYFGPGTRLTVT.

V usage is TRBV5-1 and J usage is TRBJ2-7; 7 nucleotides match TRBD2. J gave up 2 bases and V 0 bases, and 5 bases lay outside the gene matches. The CDR3 consists of 15 residues. CDR1 and CDR2 (germline): SGHRS, YFSETQ. DNA of the CDR3: TGCGCCAGCAGCTTGGCGGCTAGCGGAACCTACGAGCAGTACTTC. Protein sequence: CASSLAASGTYEQYF.

In regard to this clone: Other nucleotide sequences in the sample specify the same CDR3. The gene calls are TRBV7-9 and TRBJ2-7; no clear D gene. The germline gives CDR1 SEHNR, CDR2 FQNEAQ (reference sequence). V was clipped by 5 bases and J by 3 bases, with 8 bases between them. There are 12 residues in the CDR3. CDR3 nucleotide sequence: TGTGCCAGCAGCCCCAGCAGCTACGAGCAGTACTTC. Translating gives CASSPSSYEQYF.

V and J are TRBV7-9 and TRBJ2-7; unclear D gene. In germline, CDR1 is SEHNR, CDR2 FQNEAQ (reference sequence). The CDR3 is made up of 13 amino acids. Deletions cut 6 bases from V and 3 bases from J, with 12 bases between. The CDR3, as DNA: TGTGCCAGCAGGGAAGGATCGGACTACGAGCAGTACTTC. Protein product: CASREGSDYEQYF.

CDR3 residues: CASSPRLAGVGDTQYF. For the CDR3, the DNA is TGTGCCAGCTCACCGCGACTAGCGGGAGTTGGAGATACGCAGTATTTT. V gene TRBV18 combines with J gene TRBJ2-3; 12 bases are shared with TRBD2. The CDR3 totals 16 residues. The V gene's germline CDR1 is KGHSH and CDR2 LQKENI. V shed 3 bases, J shed 5 bases, and the junction held 6 bases outside the gene matches.

The chain carries TRBV6-4 and TRBJ1-4; TRBD1 agrees at 8 bases. The V gene end was trimmed by 4 bases and the J gene end by 6 bases; junction bases not matched to a gene: 7. CDR3 size: 15 residues. Germline assignment: CDR1 MRHNA and CDR2 SNTAGT. CDR3 protein: CASSAGQGRYEKLFF. CDR3 sequence (DNA): TGTGCCAGCAGTGCTGGACAGGGAAGATATGAAAAACTGTTTTTT.

The chain combines TRBV6-5 with TRBJ2-7, with D maybe TRBD1 (6 bases). The length of the CDR3 is 14 residues. Germline lookup yields CDR1 MNHEY and CDR2 SVGAGI. V was shortened by 8 bases and J by 0 bases, with 14 bases between the two germline ends. The CDR3 protein is CASVSRGYSYEQYF. The CDR3 DNA sequence: TGTGCCAGCGTTTCCAGGGGCTACTCCTACGAGCAGTACTTC.

The CDR3 DNA follows: TGTGCCACCAAATCCGGGCCGGCAGATACGCAGTATTTT. Protein product: CATKSGPADTQYF. The V gene is TRBV15, the J gene TRBJ2-3; D uncertain. This CDR3 spans 13 amino acids. Deletions cut 7 bases from V and 4 bases from J, with 12 bases between. CDR1 is LNHNV and CDR2 is YYDKDF in the germline V gene (reference sequence).

The J gene is TRBJ1-2, the V gene TRBV9; tentatively, D is TRBD1 (5 bases). The V end lost 0 bases, the J end lost 2 bases, and 11 bases lay between the germline ends. Germline CDR1 and CDR2: SGDLS and YYNGEE. The CDR3 runs 15 residues. CDR3 sequence (DNA): TGTGCCAGCAGCGTAGAGGCCGACAGCAACTATGGCTACACCTTC. As protein: CASSVEADSNYGYTF.

V is TRBV7-2 and J is TRBJ1-4, with 8 bases that match TRBD1. Germline trimming cut 5 bases from V and 6 bases from J; bases unmatched to any gene: 5. The germline V gene has CDR1 SGHTA and CDR2 FQGNSA. The CDR3 totals 14 residues. The CDR3 region is CASSVRGLDEKLFF. The CDR3 DNA reads TGTGCCAGCAGCGTCAGGGGGCTTGATGAAAAACTGTTTTTT. Together with reference TRBV7-2 and TRBJ1-4, the CDR3 gives the full variable domain: GAGVSQSPSNKVTEKGKDVELRCDPISGHTALYWYRQSLGQGLEFLIYFQGNSAPDKSGLPSDRFSAERTGGSVSTLTIQRTQQEDSAVYLCASSVRGLDEKLFFGSGTQLSVL.

The V gene is TRBV6-5, the J gene TRBJ1-2; D unclear. The CDR3 contains 13 residues. Germline CDR1 and CDR2: MNHEY and SVGAGI. The germline V and J ends were trimmed by 2 bases and 8 bases, with 12 bases remaining between them. DNA for the CDR3: TGTGCCAGCAGTTACAAGGATAGAGGCGGCTACACCTTC. Amino acids: CASSYKDRGGYTF.